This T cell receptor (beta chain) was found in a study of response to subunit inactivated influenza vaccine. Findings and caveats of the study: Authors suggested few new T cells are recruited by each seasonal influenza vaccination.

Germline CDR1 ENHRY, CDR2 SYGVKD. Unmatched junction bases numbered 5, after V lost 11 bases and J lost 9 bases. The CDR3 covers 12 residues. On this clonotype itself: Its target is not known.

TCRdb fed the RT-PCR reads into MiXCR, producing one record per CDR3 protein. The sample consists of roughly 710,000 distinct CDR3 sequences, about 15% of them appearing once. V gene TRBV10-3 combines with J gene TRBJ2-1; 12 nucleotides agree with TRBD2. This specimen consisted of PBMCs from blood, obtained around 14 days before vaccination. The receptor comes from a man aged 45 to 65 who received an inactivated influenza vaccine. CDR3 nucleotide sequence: TGTGCCTCACTAGCGGGGGGTGGTGAGCAGTTCTTC. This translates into CASLAGGGEQFF.